This T cell receptor beta chain was sequenced for a study of T-cell memory formation after mild COVID-19 (dated by TCRdb to about 2021). Notes on the research overall: TCR sequence clusters from the two donors were largely donor specific. In two donors, T-cell clones that expanded and contracted after mild COVID-19 were followed by sequencing TCRalpha and TCRbeta repertoires longitudinally. The cohort was made up of two young adult volunteers, one female and one male, who were previously healthy.

The sequencing machine was an Illumina NovaSeq 6000. TCRalpha and TCRbeta cDNA libraries were built by 5'RACE with constant-segment primers, adding sample barcodes and unique molecular identifiers. Trizol reagent was used to extract RNA from every sample. Amplification of the libraries took two PCR steps, and the second step added a second sample barcode plus Illumina TruSeq adapters. Libraries were sequenced on an Illumina NovaSeq with 2 x 150 bp paired-end reads. As for how the authors treated the data: With migec v1.2.7, reads were demultiplexed and then collapsed into UMI-guided consensus sequences. Using mixcr v2.1.11, UMI consensuses were aligned to TRA and TRB V and J templates and then assembled into clonotypes. Clonotypes were classified as expanded or contracted when called significant by both edgeR and NoisET, with noise models trained on biological replicates. For edgeR calls, the cutoffs were a false discovery rate-adjusted p below 0.01 and a log2 fold-change threshold of 1. As an exploratory analysis of dynamics, max-normalized trajectories of the 1000 most abundant clonotypes were examined with PCA combined with hierarchical clustering. Separately sequenced CD4+ and CD8+ repertoires were used to assign the CD4 or CD8 phenotype of responding clones. TCRdb applied fastp at Q25 and MiXCR to the public reads, then kept only in-frame beta chains. Rows with one shared CDR3 protein collapse into an entry with the most common genes and DNA. Clone size and V and J calls follow TCRdb, not the original study. The table for this sample lists some 15,000 distinct CDR3 sequences; approximately 20% of them were counted only once. The ten largest clones represent around 48% of the sample.

This clonotype was recorded many times. Its antigen remains unidentified. No qualities accompany the bases; no much larger clone lies one base away. General study outcomes and caveats: The second-wave clones that peaked on day 37 were not confirmed to be SARS-CoV-2 specific. Balanced CD4/CD8 phenotypes were observed for clones contracting from day 15 to 85, whereas a bias towards CD4+ was observed for a second wave of clones expanding from day 15 to 37. Contracting CD4+ clones were found mainly in CM and EM memory subsets, while CD8+ clones were enriched in EMRA. Some responding clones were detected in pre-infection memory, which suggested that pre-existing cross-reactive memory T cells had joined the SARS-CoV-2 response. Only two mild cases were covered by the study, and larger cohorts that include severe cases with pre-infection samples were considered necessary.

Trimming removed 4 bases from V and 6 bases from J, leaving 19 bases between the germline ends. Measured from the cysteine to the phenylalanine, the CDR3 is 16 residues long. CDR3 DNA is the only sequence kept; it has 48 bases, read in frame from the first base. PBMCs were isolated by Ficoll-Paque density gradient centrifugation. The source is an adult woman who had mild COVID-19 (a few samples of this study predate the infection). The sample titles of this study are shuffled in the database, so cell type and time point are left out; the donor was told from shared clones. Recombination linked TRBV12-3 or TRBV12-4 to TRBJ2-1, with the D gene not clear enough to name. The sequenced sample was PBMCs or a T cell subset sorted from them (not recorded which). The nucleotides read TGTGCCAGCAGTTCGGAGTTTGGTGGGGTACCCAATGAGCAGTTCTTC. This codes for CASSSEFGGVPNEQFF.